Each of the 14 T cell receptor beta chains below was sequenced from the same sample in a study of spatial heterogeneity in lung cancer. Regarding time point: blood at routine non-recurrence follow-up after resection. Using its own MiXCR run on the 5' RACE reads, TCRdb lists one record per CDR3 protein. The sample has over 95,000 distinct CDR3 sequences, 11% seen once. Specimen: PBMCs, collected at follow-up. The receptors here all came from a female donor with early-stage non-small cell lung cancer.

This chain links TRBV6-6 with TRBJ2-4; no firm D call. There are 13 residues in the CDR3. V dropped 0 bases and J dropped 7 bases, with 7 bases sitting between them. Per germline, CDR1 MNHNY and CDR2 SVGAGI (reference sequence). CDR3 in amino acids: CASSYSILNIQYF. CDR3 DNA: TGTGCCAGCAGTTACTCGATCCTGAACATTCAGTACTTC.

This clonotype was picked up a small number of times. The chain employs TRBV12-3 or TRBV12-4 and TRBJ2-5; D remains ambiguous. V lost 2 bases to trimming and J lost 5 bases, with 15 bases between them. The CDR3 length is 15 residues. The CDR3 is CASSLQALSRETQYF. As DNA, the CDR3 is TGTGCCAGCAGTTTACAGGCCCTCTCACGGGAGACCCAGTACTTC.

The chain couples TRBV11-3 to TRBJ2-1, with D hard to call. Germline V gene data show CDR1 as SGHNT and CDR2 as YENEEA. The V end was cut by 5 bases, the J end by 0 bases, with 8 bases between. The CDR3 covers 14 residues. As DNA, the CDR3 is TGTGCCAGCAGCCCCCGAAGCTCCTACAATGAGCAGTTCTTC. This translates into CASSPRSSYNEQFF. The entire variable domain, with the rest obtained from reference TRBV11-3 and TRBJ2-1, is as follows: EAGVVQSPRYKIIEKKQPVAFWCNPISGHNTLYWYLQNLGQGPELLIRYENEEAVDDSQLPKDRFSAERLKGVDSTLKIQPAELGDSAVYLCASSPRSSYNEQFFGPGTRLTVL.

This clonotype came up a few times. The chain joins TRBV20-1 to TRBJ2-3; 14 bases align to TRBD2. Germline V lookup: CDR1 DFQATT, CDR2 SNEGSKA (reference sequence). CDR3 size: 16 residues. The V segment lost 1 base and the J segment 5 bases; nucleotides outside the gene matches: 5. This chain's CDR3 is CSARAGTSGSGDTQYF. CDR3 bases: TGCAGTGCTAGAGCGGGGACTAGCGGGAGCGGAGATACGCAGTATTTT.

The sample holds many counts of this clonotype. The rearrangement links TRBV28 to TRBJ2-7, with D maybe TRBD2 (5 bases). The germline V gene encodes CDR1 MDHEN and CDR2 SYDVKM. V lost 6 bases and J 0 bases, leaving 12 bases between the germline ends. CDR3 size: 14 residues. The CDR3 bases are TGTGCCAGCAGCAGACCTGGGAGCTCCTACGAGCAGTACTTC. This gives the protein CASSRPGSSYEQYF. The whole variable domain, remainder taken from reference TRBV28 and TRBJ2-7, is DVKVTQSSRYLVKRTGEKVFLECVQDMDHENMFWYRQDPGLGLRLIYFSYDVKMKEKGDIPEGYSVSREKKERFSLILESASTNQTSMYLCASSRPGSSYEQYFGPGTRLTVT.

A few counts support this clonotype. V is TRBV12-3 or TRBV12-4 and J is TRBJ1-6; D is possibly TRBD1 (6 bases). Between the trimmed V and J ends, which lost 6 bases and 0 bases, there was a span of 6 bases. CDR3 length: 14 amino acids. The CDR3 DNA sequence: TGTGCCAGCAGACAGGGCTCCTATAATTCACCCCTCCACTTT. It is translated as CASRQGSYNSPLHF.

In its sample, this clonotype was seen many times. The rearrangement links TRBV20-1 to TRBJ2-7; D is possibly TRBD1 or TRBD2 (5 bases each). This CDR3 comprises 13 residues. CDR1 and CDR2 (germline): DFQATT, SNEGSKA (reference sequence). The CDR3, as DNA: TGCACCTCGGGGACCCTTGACTCCTACGAGCAGTACTTC. Encoded protein: CTSGTLDSYEQYF.

This clonotype was recorded many times. V usage is TRBV12-3 or TRBV12-4 and J usage is TRBJ2-5; D gene unclear. Trimming took 5 bases from V and 4 from J, leaving 17 bases between them. CDR3 length equals 15 residues. CDR3 DNA: TGTGCCAGCAGTCCCCTTAACTTCCGAGGAGAGACCCAGTACTTC. Protein product: CASSPLNFRGETQYF.

The rearrangement uses TRBV15 and TRBJ2-7; perhaps TRBD2 as D (5 bases). V lost 5 bases, J lost 2 bases, and 13 bases lay in between. Germline lookup yields CDR1 LNHNV and CDR2 YYDKDF (reference sequence). This CDR3 has 14 residues. The CDR3 DNA sequence: TGTGCCACCAGCGGAGGACGGACCACCTACGAGCAGTACTTC. Protein product: CATSGGRTTYEQYF. The whole variable domain, filled in from reference TRBV15 and TRBJ2-7, reads DAMVIQNPRYQVTQFGKPVTLSCSQTLNHNVMYWYQQKSSQAPKLLFHYYDKDFNNEADTPDNFQSRRPNTSFCFLDIRSPGLGDTAMYLCATSGGRTTYEQYFGPGTRLTVT.

This clonotype was seen a few times. This chain connects TRBV7-2 to TRBJ1-5; D ambiguous. V dropped 3 bases and J dropped 0 bases, with 6 bases sitting between them. The length of the CDR3 is 14 residues. The germline CDR1 and CDR2 sequences are SGHTA and FQGNSA. The chain's CDR3 is CASSFLTSNQPQHF. CDR3 sequence (DNA): TGTGCCAGCAGCTTTTTGACTAGCAATCAGCCCCAGCATTTT.

The chain uses TRBV28 and TRBJ2-1, with 12 bases lining up with TRBD2. The V gene's germline CDR1 is MDHEN and CDR2 SYDVKM. The CDR3 has 16 amino acids. Trimming at V came to 6 bases and at J to 5 bases, leaving 8 bases not matched to a gene. The CDR3 loop reads CASSPGLAGGNNEQFF. CDR3 in DNA: TGTGCCAGCAGCCCTGGGCTAGCGGGAGGGAACAATGAGCAGTTCTTC.

This chain links TRBV5-1 with TRBJ2-7; 10 bases line up with TRBD2. Germline CDR1 reads SGHRS; CDR2 reads YFSETQ. With V trimmed by 0 bases and J by 3 bases, 12 bases remained unmatched. This CDR3 region has 18 residues. The CDR3 loop reads CASSLVASGSPLYYEQYF. CDR3 nucleotide sequence: TGCGCCAGCAGCTTGGTCGCTAGCGGGAGCCCCCTCTACTACGAGCAGTACTTC.

There are a few counts of this clonotype. V gene TRBV6-5 combines with J gene TRBJ2-7, with 12 nucleotides matching TRBD2. This CDR3 spans 19 amino acids. Germline V gives CDR1 MNHEY, CDR2 SVGAGI. Trimming removed 6 bases from V and 0 bases from J; junction bases left unmatched: 15. CDR3 protein: CASSQGPPGTSGYSYEQYF. For the CDR3, the DNA is TGTGCCAGCAGCCAAGGCCCCCCAGGGACTAGCGGGTACTCCTACGAGCAGTACTTC.

The chain links TRBV20-1 to TRBJ2-1; no clear D gene. This CDR3 contains 13 residues. Trimming took off 6 bases at V and 6 bases at J, with 15 bases between the two ends. From germline, CDR1 is DFQATT and CDR2 SNEGSKA (reference sequence). CDR3 in DNA: TGCAGTGCACAGAGGACCCTCCCCAATGAGCAGTTCTTC. It is translated as CSAQRTLPNEQFF.